Shown below are 20 T cell receptor beta chains from a single sample sequenced in a study of blood T cell repertoires in COVID-19 (dated by TCRdb to 2020 to 2022). The method behind the library was the immunoSEQ multiplex PCR assay. TCRdb retrieved this table from immuneACCESS and kept in-frame rearrangements only. Not all clones are present; in checked studies, unresolved V genes account for under half, and no reason is known for the remainder. This sample is represented by 250,000 to 300,000 clones; roughly 89% of them were singletons. The ten top clones hold 1.5% to 2% of the sample. Sequencing used PBMCs or T cells enriched from blood (not recorded which). All receptors come from a woman aged 55 to 70 who had recovered from COVID-19.

The V call is TRBV7-2, the J call TRBJ1-4; 7 bases line up with TRBD1. The V and J ends lost 4 bases and 7 bases, in that order; junction bases with no gene match: 6. There are 14 residues in the CDR3. The germline gives CDR1 SGHTA, CDR2 FQGNSA. CDR3 in DNA: TGTGCCAGCAGCTCGGACAGGCTTAGTGAAAAACTGTTTTTT. Its translation: CASSSDRLSEKLFF.

This clone was seen more than once but under ten times. This rearrangement joins TRBV4-2 to TRBJ1-2; D unclear. CDR1 LGHNA and CDR2 YNFKEQ come from the germline V gene. This CDR3 spans 15 amino acids. V was clipped by 1 base and J by 0 bases, with 9 bases between them. The CDR3 DNA sequence: TGTGCCAGCAGCCAAGTAGAAAGATCTAACTATGGCTACACCTTC. Its protein is CASSQVERSNYGYTF.

The chain is built from TRBV3-1 (or the pseudogene TRBV3-2) and TRBJ1-2; D uncertain. This CDR3 is 15 amino acids long. The germline gives CDR1 LGHDT, CDR2 YNNKEL (reference sequence). V dropped 0 bases and J dropped 4 bases, with 12 bases sitting between them. As DNA, the CDR3 is TGTGCCAGCAGCCAAGAGCGAGGGCGGCTCTATGGCTACACCTTC. It is translated as CASSQERGRLYGYTF.

The gene calls are TRBV11-3 and TRBJ2-5; TRBD2 is a possible D gene (5 bases). Trimming removed 5 bases at V and 5 bases at J, with 12 bases between. This CDR3 has 13 amino acids. Germline values: CDR1 SGHNT, CDR2 YENEEA. CDR3 DNA sequence: TGTGCCAGCAGCCGGGGAAGGCATGAGACCCAGTACTTC. This translates into CASSRGRHETQYF. Combining the CDR3 with reference TRBV11-3 and TRBJ2-5 gives the whole variable domain EAGVVQSPRYKIIEKKQPVAFWCNPISGHNTLYWYLQNLGQGPELLIRYENEEAVDDSQLPKDRFSAERLKGVDSTLKIQPAELGDSAVYLCASSRGRHETQYFGPGTRLLVL.

The V call is TRBV18, the J call TRBJ2-1; 11 bases align to TRBD2. The V gene end was trimmed by 2 bases and the J gene end by 6 bases; junction bases not matched to a gene: 6. The CDR3 consists of 16 residues. Germline-derived CDR1 and CDR2 are KGHSH and LQKENI. The CDR3 DNA reads TGTGCCAGCTCACCAAGGTCTAGCGGGGGGAGCAATGAGCAGTTCTTC. It translates to CASSPRSSGGSNEQFF.

V gene TRBV11-3 combines with J gene TRBJ2-3, with 10 nucleotides matching TRBD2. Germline V gives CDR1 SGHNT, CDR2 YENEEA. V trimming: 2 bases; J trimming: 3 bases; junction bases outside the gene matches: 5. The CDR3 is made up of 16 amino acids. The CDR3 DNA reads TGTGCCAGCAGCTTACCCAGCGGGGGGGATACAGATACGCAGTATTTT. Translated: CASSLPSGGDTDTQYF.

The V gene is TRBV14, the J gene TRBJ2-3, with D unresolved. Germline values: CDR1 SGHDN, CDR2 FVKESK. Deletions cut 2 bases from V and 1 base from J, with 7 bases between. The CDR3 loop spans 14 amino acids. CDR3 DNA: TGTGCCAGCAGCCAACCCGTCGGCACAGATACGCAGTATTTT. Translation: CASSQPVGTDTQYF.

The chain's CDR3 is CASSPSVGVTNYGYTF. The CDR3 DNA reads as TGTGCCAGCAGCCCTAGCGTCGGGGTGACTAACTATGGCTACACCTTC. The chain recombines TRBV7-8 with TRBJ1-2, with D hard to call. Germline lookup yields CDR1 SGHVS and CDR2 FQNEAQ. The CDR3 spans 16 residues. The V end was cut by 5 bases, the J end by 0 bases, with 16 bases between.

The chain has TRBV2 and TRBJ1-1, with 7 bases fitting TRBD1. Looked up from germline, CDR1 is SNHLY and CDR2 is FYNNEI. The CDR3 contains 15 residues. Losses at the gene ends were 3 bases for V and 0 bases for J; bases not matched to a gene: 4. The DNA of the CDR3 is TGTGCCAGCAGTGATATTGGGACAGTGAACACTGAAGCTTTCTTT. This gives the protein CASSDIGTVNTEAFF.

The chain recombines TRBV20-1 with TRBJ1-5; TRBD1 is a possible D gene (6 bases). Per the germline V gene, CDR1 is DFQATT and CDR2 is SNEGSKA (reference sequence). V was trimmed by 5 bases and J by 12 bases, leaving 14 bases between them. CDR3 size: 11 residues. The CDR3 is CSARRDTVQHF. The DNA of the CDR3 is TGCAGTGCTCGCCGGGACACGGTCCAGCATTTT.

The chain uses TRBV5-5 and TRBJ2-5, with a tentative D call TRBD2 (6 bases). The CDR3 is made up of 15 amino acids. V was pared by 0 bases and J by 4 bases, with 13 bases between. The germline V gene has CDR1 SGHKS and CDR2 YYEKEE (reference sequence). The CDR3 loop reads CASSLGEGGIETQYF. CDR3 coding DNA: TGTGCCAGCAGCTTGGGAGAGGGAGGAATAGAGACCCAGTACTTC.

The V call is TRBV5-1, the J call TRBJ2-1; 7 nucleotides match TRBD2. J lost 1 base, V lost 1 base, and 5 bases had no gene match. CDR1 and CDR2 (germline): SGHRS, YFSETQ. The CDR3 is 16 residues long. The CDR3 region is CASSLRLAESYNEQFF. CDR3 in DNA: TGCGCCAGCAGCTTGAGGCTAGCGGAGTCCTACAATGAGCAGTTCTTC. The variable domain in full, completed from reference TRBV5-1 and TRBJ2-1, reads KAGVTQTPRYLIKTRGQQVTLSCSPISGHRSVSWYQQTPGQGLQFLFEYFSETQRNKGNFPGRFSGRQFSNSRSEMNVSTLELGDSALYLCASSLRLAESYNEQFFGPGTRLTVL.

CDR3 sequence (DNA): TGTGCCAGCAGCATCGGGAACAACGCCTATGGCTACACCTTC. Amino acid sequence: CASSIGNNAYGYTF. The V gene is TRBV14, the J gene TRBJ1-2; unclear D gene. This CDR3 region has 14 residues. Germline CDR1 reads SGHDN; CDR2 reads FVKESK. The V gene lost 5 bases and the J gene lost 4 bases, with 14 bases spanning the gap.

The chain employs TRBV28 and TRBJ2-2; the D is unclear. CDR3 size: 15 residues. Germline values: CDR1 MDHEN, CDR2 SYDVKM. Trimming pared 6 bases from V and 4 bases from J, leaving 15 bases between. CDR3 loop: CASRISWQITGELFF. The DNA of the CDR3 is TGTGCCAGCAGGATTTCGTGGCAGATCACCGGGGAGCTGTTTTTT.

CDR3 sequence: CASSEGPGRGDYGYTF. DNA for the CDR3: TGTGCCAGCAGTGAAGGGCCGGGGAGGGGTGACTATGGCTACACCTTC. The chain recombines TRBV2 with TRBJ1-2, with D possibly being TRBD1 (5 bases). Deletions cut 1 base from V and 3 bases from J, with 15 bases between. This CDR3 is 16 amino acids long. Germline assignment: CDR1 SNHLY and CDR2 FYNNEI.

The chain combines TRBV7-2 with TRBJ1-1, with D hard to call. Trimming removed 4 bases from V and 3 bases from J, with 12 bases in between. The V gene's germline CDR1 is SGHTA and CDR2 FQGNSA. CDR3 length equals 14 residues. The DNA of the CDR3 is TGTGCCAGCAGCTCGTTAGGGAGTTACACTGAAGCTTTCTTT. It encodes CASSSLGSYTEAFF.

CDR3 in amino acids: CASSFGLNYEQYF. The DNA for the CDR3 is TGTGCCAGCAGCTTCGGACTAAACTACGAGCAGTACTTC. The chain links TRBV7-2 to TRBJ2-7; D possibly corresponds to TRBD2 (6 bases). Germline V gene lookup returns CDR1 SGHTA and CDR2 FQGNSA. The V end was cut by 3 bases, the J end by 3 bases, with 9 bases between. CDR3 length: 13 amino acids.

V usage is TRBV19 and J usage is TRBJ1-1; 9 bases are shared with TRBD1. V shed 4 bases, J shed 6 bases, and the junction held 9 bases outside the gene matches. This CDR3 region has 15 residues. Germline V gene lookup returns CDR1 LNHDA and CDR2 SQIVND (reference sequence). CDR3 sequence reads: CASSTTWGQGSEAFF. The CDR3 nucleotides are TGTGCCAGTAGTACGACATGGGGACAGGGATCTGAAGCTTTCTTT.

This clone has only one observation. The rearrangement joins TRBV7-9 to TRBJ1-2; 8 positions match TRBD1. J was trimmed by 4 bases and V by 5 bases; bases with no gene match: 3. This CDR3 is 13 amino acids long. The germline gives CDR1 SEHNR, CDR2 FQNEAQ (reference sequence). This CDR3 is CASSTGQGYGYTF. CDR3 nucleotides: TGTGCCAGCAGCACCGGACAGGGCTATGGCTACACCTTC. Drawing the rest from reference TRBV7-9 and TRBJ1-2, the complete variable domain is DTGVSQNPRHKITKRGQNVTFRCDPISEHNRLYWYRQTLGQGPEFLTYFQNEAQLEKSRLLSDRFSAERPKGSFSTLEIQRTEQGDSAMYLCASSTGQGYGYTFGSGTRLTVV.

This chain joins TRBV7-3 and TRBJ2-3; D not certain. The CDR3 contains 13 residues. CDR1 SGHTA and CDR2 FQGTGA come from the germline V gene. V was trimmed by 3 bases and J by 2 bases, leaving 6 bases between them. The CDR3 nucleotides read TGTGCCAGCAGCTTTATACACACAGATACGCAGTATTTT. Translation: CASSFIHTDTQYF.